This T cell receptor (beta chain) was recorded in a study of early T cells in non-severe SARS-CoV-2 infection. Study background: Bulk RNA isolated from unsorted whole blood underwent sequencing; chains were not paired. Study-level findings and limits: Database matching using VDJdb favored anti-spike CD8 responses, with private and CD4 specificities left missing.

This clonotype showed up many times. As yet, its antigen is unknown. Germline V gene sequence: CDR1 SGHTA, CDR2 FQGNSA. Trimming stripped 5 bases from V and 12 bases from J, with 23 bases between. The CDR3 loop spans 14 amino acids. Unique molecular identifiers were attached to individual cDNA molecules. TCRdb independently ran MiXCR on the 5' RACE reads; one entry per CDR3 protein. The sample shows under 70,000 distinct CDR3 sequences, 4.9% of them seen only once. This sequence joins TRBV7-2 and TRBJ2-7, with D maybe TRBD2 (5 bases). The sample comprised whole blood. The TCR comes from an adult who was a healthcare worker with PCR-confirmed SARS-CoV-2 infection or an uninfected control (not recorded which). The CDR3, as DNA: TGTGCCAGCAGCCCTAATCCGGGATCAGGAACGGCGTACTTC. The encoded protein is CASSPNPGSGTAYF.